This record concerns one T cell receptor (beta chain) sequence. Many counts were recorded for this clonotype. No cognate antigen has been identified for it. Per-nucleotide qualities are absent, and no much larger clonotype sits a single base away. Preparation of the library involved 5' RACE. Sequencing was performed on an Illumina HiSeq 2500. A second PCR of about 6 to 11 cycles was performed with a sample-barcoded 5' primer and a J-beta primer mix. Each TCR beta cDNA molecule received a unique molecular identifier from a template-switch 5' adaptor carrying 12 random nucleotides. At least 3 million CDR3-containing paired-end reads were obtained from each sample. First-strand cDNA was synthesized from all RNA with the Mint cDNA synthesis kit, primed by a TRBC-specific oligonucleotide. All cDNA was treated with uracil-DNA glycosylase and then went through a first 18-cycle PCR with the universal primers M1SS and BC2_uni_R. The paper's processing steps were these. Normalization of each sample was performed by random selection of 1 million high-quality reads, each carrying a distinct molecular identifier. Instead of being binned into consensus sequences, reads with shared molecular identifiers were discarded. MiTCR, run with a Q25 quality threshold and the strictest error-elimination algorithm, handled CDR3 identification, clonotype clustering and error correction. A nonparametric unseen species model with Euler transformation was used to estimate a lower bound on total TCR beta diversity. The public reads were reprocessed in TCRdb via fastp at Q25 and MiXCR, keeping in-frame beta chains. Identical CDR3 protein sequences are pooled into one entry, listed with their most common genes and DNA. These V and J calls rely on TCRdb rather than the paper's analysis. The sample table shows 1,100,000 or so distinct CDR3 sequences, and 35% to 50% are seen once. Of the sample, 18% falls within the top ten clones.

This record comes from a study of blood T cells in healthy people across ages (dated by TCRdb to about 2015). At the level of the whole study: In model experiments, template switching captured about one uniquely barcoded TCR beta cDNA molecule for every two T cells. To track age-related changes in TCR beta repertoire diversity, the study relied on deep sequencing normalized with unique cDNA molecular identifiers. The donors were split into four age groups: young (average around 16 years), middle-aged (roughly 40), aged (more than 60) and long-lived (roughly 88). Donors of different ages were randomly distributed across sequencing lanes to avoid experimental bias. Two additional independent replicas of 1 million unique cDNA reads from the same blood draw were analyzed for two donors (one aged 18 to 30 and one aged 80 or older). On the study overall, not on this receptor specifically: The CMV infection status of donors was not known, potentially confounding age-related changes in expanded clonotypes. Compared with the aged group, the long-lived group had more naive CD4+ T cells, fewer expanded clones and increased TCR diversity, suggesting age selection. Conclusive comparison of naive and antigen-experienced compartments was prevented by the profiling of bulk unsorted PBMCs. Estimates of total diversity from one million sequenced T cells were regarded as lower bounds and underestimates. As age increased, observed TCR beta diversity per million T cells dropped in a roughly linear way, and a significant reduction was already evident by age about 40. There was a strong correlation between observed TCR beta diversity and the percentage of naive T cells measured by flow cytometry.

Donors were about 36 systemically healthy Caucasian individuals from Russia aged roughly 6 to 90 years. Approximately 10 milliliters of peripheral blood were collected from each donor into EDTA-treated Vacutainer tubes. Ficoll-Paque density-gradient centrifugation was used to isolate PBMCs, with at least 6.5 million obtained per sample. Trizol reagent was used to extract total RNA from PBMCs, with at least 5.5 micrograms per sample. The percentages of naive CD45RAhigh/CD27high T cells were determined by flow cytometry on a PBMC aliquot from every donor. From its cysteine to its phenylalanine, the CDR3 spans 13 amino acids. Only CDR3 DNA remains: 39 bases, in frame from the first base. From the germline V gene, CDR1 is MNHEY and CDR2 is SVGEGT. Deletion took 6 bases off V and 6 bases off J, with a span of 13 bases between the germline ends.

The sequencing input was blood. The rearrangement combines TRBV6-2 or TRBV6-3 with TRBJ2-3; the D gene assignment is ambiguous. The TCR sequence derives from a woman aged 55 to 70 in good health. Read as DNA, the sequence is TGTGCCAGCAGCCGCCTGGAATGGGATACGCAGTATTTT. Translation gives CASSRLEWDTQYF.